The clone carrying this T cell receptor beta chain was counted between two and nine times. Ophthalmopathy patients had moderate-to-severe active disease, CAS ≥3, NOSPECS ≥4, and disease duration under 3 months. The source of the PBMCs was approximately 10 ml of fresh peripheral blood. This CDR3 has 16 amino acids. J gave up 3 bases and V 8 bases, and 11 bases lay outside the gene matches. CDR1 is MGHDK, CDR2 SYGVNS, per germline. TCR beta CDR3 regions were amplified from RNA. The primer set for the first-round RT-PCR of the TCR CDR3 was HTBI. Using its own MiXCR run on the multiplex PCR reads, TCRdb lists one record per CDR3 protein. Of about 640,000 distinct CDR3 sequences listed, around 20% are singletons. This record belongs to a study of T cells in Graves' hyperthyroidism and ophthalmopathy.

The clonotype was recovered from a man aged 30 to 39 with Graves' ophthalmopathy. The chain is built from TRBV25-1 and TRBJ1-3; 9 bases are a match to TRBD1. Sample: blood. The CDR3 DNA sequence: TGTGCCAGCGGACCGTCACAGGGGGCGAGTGGAAACACCATATATTTT. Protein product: CASGPSQGASGNTIYF.